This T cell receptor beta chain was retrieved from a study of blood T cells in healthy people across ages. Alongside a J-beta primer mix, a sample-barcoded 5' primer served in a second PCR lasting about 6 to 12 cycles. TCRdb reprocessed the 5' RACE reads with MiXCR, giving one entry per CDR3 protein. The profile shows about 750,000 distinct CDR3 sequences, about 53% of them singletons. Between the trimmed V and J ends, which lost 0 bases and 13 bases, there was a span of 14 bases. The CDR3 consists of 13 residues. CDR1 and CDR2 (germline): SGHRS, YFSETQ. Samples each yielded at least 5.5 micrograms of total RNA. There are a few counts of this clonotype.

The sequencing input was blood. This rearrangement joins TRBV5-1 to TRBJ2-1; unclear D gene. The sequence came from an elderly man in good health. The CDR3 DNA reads TGCGCCAGCAGCTTGGGGCAGGCCTCGGATCAGTTCTTC. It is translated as CASSLGQASDQFF.